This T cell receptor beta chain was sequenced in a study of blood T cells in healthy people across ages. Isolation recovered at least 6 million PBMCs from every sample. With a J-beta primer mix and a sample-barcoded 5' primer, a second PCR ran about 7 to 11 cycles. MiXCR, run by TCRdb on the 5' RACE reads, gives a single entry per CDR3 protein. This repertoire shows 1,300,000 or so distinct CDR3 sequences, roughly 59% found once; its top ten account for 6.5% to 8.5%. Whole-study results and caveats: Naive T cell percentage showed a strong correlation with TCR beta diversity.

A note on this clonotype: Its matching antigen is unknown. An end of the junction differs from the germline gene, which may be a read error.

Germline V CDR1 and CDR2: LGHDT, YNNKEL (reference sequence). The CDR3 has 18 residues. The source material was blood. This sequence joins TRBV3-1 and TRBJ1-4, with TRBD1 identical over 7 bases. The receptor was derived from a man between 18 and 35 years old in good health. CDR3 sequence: CASSQYLTGASTNEKLFF. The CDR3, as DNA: TGTGCCAGCAGCCAATATCTAACAGGGGCCTCAACTAATGAAAAGCTGTTTTTT.